These T cell receptor beta chains were read from a single sample in a study of blood T cell repertoires in COVID-19. TCRdb keeps only in-frame clones here, not all; method: immunoSEQ multiplex PCR. The sample has around 250,000 clones, roughly 88% seen once. Material for sequencing was peripheral blood. These receptors originate from a man older than 75 with acute or convalescent COVID-19. Each CDR3 is given with its conserved first and last residue. A D gene is named only where the DNA matches it firmly. Rows give clone size only sometimes, using once, few, many, or a class for an expanded clone.

D: .; V: TRBV27; J: TRBJ2-6; size: .; CDR3: CASSLSPASGANVLTF; DNA: TGTGCCAGCAGTTTATCCCCCGCGTCTGGGGCCAACGTCCTGACTTTC
D: .; V: TRBV6-5; J: TRBJ1-6; size: .; CDR3: CASSYGGDSYNSPLHF; DNA: TGTGCCAGCAGTTACGGGGGGGACTCCTATAATTCACCCCTCCACTTT
D: .; V: TRBV7-8; J: TRBJ1-2; size: .; CDR3: CASSLAPGTTNYGYTF; DNA: TGTGCCAGCAGCTTAGCTCCCGGGACAACAAACTATGGCTACACCTTC
D: TRBD1; V: TRBV7-2; J: TRBJ1-5; size: .; CDR3: CASSLTTGSQPQHF; DNA: TGTGCCAGCAGCCTAACGACAGGGTCTCAGCCCCAGCATTTT
D: TRBD1; V: TRBV5-5; J: TRBJ1-5; size: .; CDR3: CASSTDREDQPQHF; DNA: TGTGCCAGCAGCACGGACAGGGAAGATCAGCCCCAGCATTTT
D: TRBD1; V: TRBV5-4; J: TRBJ1-1; size: once; CDR3: CASSLDPTGANTEAFF; DNA: TGTGCCAGCAGCTTGGATCCCACAGGGGCGAACACTGAAGCTTTCTTT
D: .; V: TRBV28; J: TRBJ1-6; size: .; CDR3: CASTTSYNSPLHF; DNA: TGTGCCAGCACTACCTCCTATAATTCACCCCTCCACTTT
D: .; V: TRBV6-2/TRBV6-3; J: TRBJ1-1; size: .; CDR3: CASSFQPGKLNTEAFF; DNA: TGTGCCAGCAGTTTCCAACCGGGGAAGCTGAACACTGAAGCTTTCTTT
D: .; V: TRBV2; J: TRBJ1-1; size: .; CDR3: CASRPTRETEAFF; DNA: TGTGCCAGCAGGCCGACGCGGGAGACTGAAGCTTTCTTT
D: TRBD1; V: TRBV5-1; J: TRBJ2-3; size: .; CDR3: CASSFTGQSTDTQYF; DNA: TGCGCCAGCAGCTTTACGGGACAGAGCACAGATACGCAGTATTTT
D: .; V: TRBV12-5; J: TRBJ1-1; size: .; CDR3: CASGEGTRMNTEAFF; DNA: TGTGCTAGTGGGGAGGGGACGAGAATGAACACTGAAGCTTTCTTT
D: .; V: TRBV11-2; J: TRBJ2-5; size: few; CDR3: CASSLEPPGRGADETQYF; DNA: TGTGCCAGCAGCTTAGAGCCCCCTGGGAGGGGGGCGGATGAGACCCAGTACTTC
D: TRBD1; V: TRBV5-1; J: TRBJ1-4; size: .; CDR3: CASSYRQGSHEKLFF; DNA: TGCGCCAGCAGCTACCGACAGGGAAGCCATGAAAAACTGTTTTTT
D: .; V: TRBV3-1/TRBV3-2; J: TRBJ1-1; size: .; CDR3: CASSQDPAGSEAFF; DNA: TGTGCCAGCAGCCAAGATCCGGCGGGGTCTGAAGCTTTCTTT
D: .; V: TRBV6-1; J: TRBJ1-3; size: .; CDR3: CASSEAQANSGNTIYF; DNA: TGTGCCAGCAGTGAAGCACAGGCTAACTCTGGAAACACCATATATTTT
D: .; V: TRBV4-2; J: TRBJ2-3; size: .; CDR3: CASSQENLSTDTQYF; DNA: TGTGCCAGCAGCCAAGAAAATCTCAGCACAGATACGCAGTATTTT
D: TRBD1; V: TRBV5-1; J: TRBJ2-3; size: .; CDR3: CASSLGQGRTDTQYF; DNA: TGCGCCAGCAGCTTGGGACAGGGGCGCACAGATACGCAGTATTTT
D: TRBD1; V: TRBV2; J: TRBJ1-1; size: .; CDR3: CASSERRGRDTEAFF; DNA: TGTGCCAGCAGTGAGAGGAGGGGGCGAGACACTGAAGCTTTCTTT
D: TRBD2; V: TRBV5-4; J: TRBJ2-3; size: .; CDR3: CASSDDGRLQYF; DNA: TGTGCCAGCAGCGACGACGGGAGGTTGCAGTATTTT
D: .; V: TRBV9; J: TRBJ2-2; size: once; CDR3: CASSPRWALANTGELFF; DNA: TGTGCCAGCAGCCCCCGTTGGGCCCTCGCGAACACCGGGGAGCTGTTTTTT
D: .; V: TRBV24-1; J: TRBJ2-1; size: .; CDR3: CATSDPDREEFF; DNA: TGTGCCACCAGTGATCCCGACAGGGAGGAGTTCTTC
D: .; V: TRBV27; J: TRBJ1-5; size: .; CDR3: CASSYGGGAGQPQHF; DNA: TGTGCCAGCAGTTATGGGGGCGGAGCCGGGCAGCCCCAGCATTTT
D: TRBD1; V: TRBV5-1; J: TRBJ2-7; size: .; CDR3: CASSDPTGPYEQYF; DNA: TGCGCCAGCAGCGATCCGACAGGGCCCTACGAGCAGTACTTC
D: TRBD1; V: TRBV7-2; J: TRBJ1-1; size: .; CDR3: CASTSAGGTEAFF; DNA: TGTGCCAGCACCTCAGCAGGGGGCACTGAAGCTTTCTTT
D: .; V: TRBV5-1; J: TRBJ2-5; size: once; CDR3: CASSLGGGTRQETQYF; DNA: TGCGCCAGCAGCTTGGGCGGGGGCACCCGCCAAGAGACCCAGTACTTC
D: .; V: TRBV5-5; J: TRBJ2-2; size: .; CDR3: CASSAGVYNTGELFF; DNA: TGTGCCAGCAGCGCAGGGGTTTACAACACCGGGGAGCTGTTTTTT
D: TRBD2; V: TRBV5-1; J: TRBJ2-1; size: once; CDR3: CASSPGYYSGRGNEQFF; DNA: TGCGCCAGCAGCCCCGGATATTATAGCGGGAGGGGCAATGAGCAGTTCTTC
D: .; V: TRBV7-9; J: TRBJ1-4; size: once; CDR3: CASSLEETLNEKLFF; DNA: TGTGCCAGCAGCTTAGAGGAGACTCTTAATGAAAAACTGTTTTTT
D: TRBD1; V: TRBV5-4; J: TRBJ2-5; size: .; CDR3: CASSLQAGGGETQYF; DNA: TGTGCCAGCAGCTTGCAAGCAGGGGGCGGTGAGACCCAGTACTTC
D: .; V: TRBV19; J: TRBJ2-1; size: .; CDR3: CASSITGRKVNEQFF; DNA: TGTGCCAGTAGTATCACAGGTCGGAAGGTCAATGAGCAGTTCTTC
D: .; V: TRBV11-2; J: TRBJ2-7; size: .; CDR3: CASSLEGLGGYEQYF; DNA: TGTGCCAGCAGCTTAGAGGGCCTAGGGGGCTACGAGCAGTACTTC
D: .; V: TRBV28; J: TRBJ1-1; size: .; CDR3: CASSPGTLRLNTEAFF; DNA: TGTGCCAGCAGTCCCGGGACTCTTAGATTGAACACTGAAGCTTTCTTT
D: TRBD2; V: TRBV5-1; J: TRBJ2-1; size: once; CDR3: CASSLLASGTYNEQFF; DNA: TGCGCCAGCAGCTTGTTGGCTAGCGGGACGTACAATGAGCAGTTCTTC
D: .; V: TRBV7-2; J: TRBJ2-7; size: .; CDR3: CASSSASQEYF; DNA: TGTGCCAGCAGCTCTGCGAGCCAGGAGTACTTC
D: .; V: TRBV7-2; J: TRBJ1-6; size: .; CDR3: CASSSRPGWDSPLHF; DNA: TGTGCCAGCAGCTCGAGACCAGGGTGGGATTCACCCCTCCACTTT
D: TRBD2; V: TRBV9; J: TRBJ2-3; size: .; CDR3: CASSAGLAGADTQYF; DNA: TGTGCCAGCAGCGCGGGACTAGCGGGAGCCGATACGCAGTATTTT
D: .; V: TRBV7-2; J: TRBJ1-5; size: .; CDR3: CASSQGGGPAPQHF; DNA: TGTGCCAGCAGCCAAGGGGGGGGCCCAGCGCCCCAGCATTTT
D: .; V: TRBV10-3; J: TRBJ2-2; size: .; CDR3: CAISRYTGELFF; DNA: TGTGCCATCAGCCGGTACACCGGGGAGCTGTTTTTT
D: .; V: TRBV3-1/TRBV3-2; J: TRBJ1-5; size: .; CDR3: CASSPGGSNQPQHF; DNA: TGTGCCAGCAGCCCCGGGGGGAGCAATCAGCCCCAGCATTTT
D: .; V: TRBV5-4; J: TRBJ2-2; size: .; CDR3: CASSLAGTNTGELFF; DNA: TGTGCCAGCAGCTTGGCAGGAACGAACACCGGGGAGCTGTTTTTT